This entry is about one T cell receptor (beta chain). A quantity of about 0.5 to 1 ug RNA underwent reverse transcription using random hexamers. Using its own MiXCR run on the immunoSEQ multiplex PCR reads, TCRdb lists one record per CDR3 protein. The sample holds approximately 190,000 distinct CDR3 sequences, approximately 94% seen once. This sample was included in a study of CD8 T cells in Susac syndrome. V was pared by 0 bases and J by 0 bases, with 8 bases between. The germline gives CDR1 MNHEY, CDR2 SVGAGI. This CDR3 is built from 15 residues. V is TRBV6-5 and J is TRBJ1-1; D is ambiguous. What was sequenced was CD4+ T cells from PBMCs. This TCR derives from a human donor with Susac syndrome. Here the CDR3 reads CASSYSKGVNTEAFF. In nucleotides, the CDR3 is TGTGCCAGCAGTTACTCGAAGGGCGTGAACACTGAAGCTTTCTTT.